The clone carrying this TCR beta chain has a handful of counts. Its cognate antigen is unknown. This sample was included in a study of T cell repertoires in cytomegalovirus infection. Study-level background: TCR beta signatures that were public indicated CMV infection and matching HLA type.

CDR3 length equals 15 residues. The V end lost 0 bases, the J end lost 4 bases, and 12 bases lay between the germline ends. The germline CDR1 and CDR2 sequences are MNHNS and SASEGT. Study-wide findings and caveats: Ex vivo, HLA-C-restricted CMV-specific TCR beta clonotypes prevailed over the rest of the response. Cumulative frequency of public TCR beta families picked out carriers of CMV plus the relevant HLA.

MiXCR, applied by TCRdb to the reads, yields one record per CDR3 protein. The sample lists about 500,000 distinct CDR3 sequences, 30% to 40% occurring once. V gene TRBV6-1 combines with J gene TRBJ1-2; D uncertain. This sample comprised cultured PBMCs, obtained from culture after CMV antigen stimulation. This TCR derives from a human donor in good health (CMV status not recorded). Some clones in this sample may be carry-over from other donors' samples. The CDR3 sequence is CASSEALGYGYGYTF. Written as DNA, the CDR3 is TGTGCCAGCAGTGAAGCGTTAGGGTACGGCTATGGCTACACCTTC.